This T cell receptor beta chain was sequenced for a study of blood T cells in healthy people across ages. This CDR3 has 17 residues. Trimming took off 6 bases at V and 0 bases at J, with 18 bases between the two ends. Germline V gene data show CDR1 as SNHLY and CDR2 as FYNNEI. Next came a second PCR, run for about 6 to 11 cycles, which used a sample-barcoded 5' primer along with a J-beta primer mix. Unique molecular identifiers of 12 random nucleotides labeled each cDNA. In TCRdb, the 5' RACE reads were re-called with MiXCR into one record per CDR3 protein. There are around 1.5 million distinct CDR3 sequences in the sample; 42% occur only once, and roughly 7.9% lies in the top ten.

The chain recombines TRBV2 with TRBJ2-1, with D tentatively TRBD2 (6 bases). The sequenced material came from blood. The origin of this receptor is a young woman in good health. DNA for the CDR3: TGTGCCAGCAGAGAGACGAGCGGGTCACGCTCCTACAATGAGCAGTTCTTC. Translated, it gives CASRETSGSRSYNEQFF.